This TCR beta chain was identified during a study of cytomegalovirus exposure and HLA in healthy donors. Method: immunoSEQ multiplex PCR; TCRdb's copy keeps in-frame clones and lacks some. The top ten hold around 1% of the sample, which has fewer than 400,000 clones, 88% seen once. Broader study findings: A list of roughly 160 TCR beta chains associated with cytomegalovirus was given. Cytomegalovirus status was reportedly diagnosed by the classifier with high specificity and sensitivity.

Unmatched junction bases numbered 8, after V lost 6 bases and J lost 0 bases. CDR3 length: 16 amino acids. Germline V lookup: CDR1 LNHNV, CDR2 YYDKDF (reference sequence). As concerns this clone: The antigen is unknown.

This clonotype was sampled from a man under 40 in good health and CMV-seronegative. This chain uses TRBV15 with TRBJ1-1; TRBD1 agrees at 9 bases. Sequencing used PBMCs. CDR3 DNA: TGTGCCACCAGAACCGGGACAGGGCTTATGAACACTGAAGCTTTCTTT. This codes for CATRTGTGLMNTEAFF.